Listed below are T cell receptor beta chains from one sample, sequenced in a study of blood T cell repertoires in COVID-19. Measured with immunoSEQ multiplex PCR; TCRdb has only the in-frame clones, and not every one. This table holds 150,000 to 200,000 clones, more than 80% found once. Specimen: PBMCs or T cells enriched from blood (not recorded which). The receptors were sampled from a man over 45 who had recovered from COVID-19. CDR3s include the opening cysteine and the closing phenylalanine or tryptophan. The order of the fields is J gene, D gene, clone size, V gene, CDR3 protein, CDR3 DNA. D genes are given only for firm matches. Expanded clones get a size class; other rows say once, few or many, or leave the size out.

>TRBJ2-1|NA|NA|TRBV4-1
CASSQERRQKDEQFF
TGCGCCAGCAGCCAAGAACGGCGGCAAAAGGATGAGCAGTTCTTC
>TRBJ1-2|TRBD1|NA|TRBV28
CASSLPGTGGGYTF
TGTGCCAGCAGTTTACCCGGGACAGGGGGAGGCTACACCTTC
>TRBJ2-3|NA|NA|TRBV5-1
CASSRVAGSTDTQYF
TGCGCCAGCAGCCGCGTTGCGGGCAGCACAGATACGCAGTATTTT
>TRBJ1-5|NA|NA|TRBV19
CASSRDINQPQHF
TGTGCCAGTAGCCGGGACATTAATCAGCCCCAGCATTTT
>TRBJ2-5|NA|once|TRBV7-9
CASSAFWGESQETQYF
TGTGCCAGCAGCGCCTTTTGGGGGGAGTCCCAAGAGACCCAGTACTTC
>TRBJ1-6|TRBD1|NA|TRBV7-6
CASSLGRVRHGAGTGNSPLHF
TGTGCCAGCAGCTTAGGCCGTGTGCGTCATGGGGCCGGGACAGGGAATTCACCCCTCCACTTT
>TRBJ1-1|NA|NA|TRBV9
CASSGAWDTEAFF
TGTGCCAGCAGCGGGGCCTGGGACACTGAAGCTTTCTTT
>TRBJ1-2|NA|NA|TRBV27
CASRGTGRYGYTF
TGTGCCAGCAGAGGAACAGGGCGCTATGGCTACACCTTC
>TRBJ2-1|TRBD2|NA|TRBV9
CASSVDLTAGGNEQFF
TGTGCCAGCAGCGTAGATCTGACAGCGGGGGGCAATGAGCAGTTCTTC
>TRBJ1-5|NA|NA|TRBV7-8
CASSPWRLEGRQPQHF
TGTGCCAGCAGCCCTTGGCGTCTTGAGGGTAGGCAGCCCCAGCATTTT
>TRBJ2-7|TRBD2|once|TRBV2
CASKGTSGGTSYEQYF
TGTGCCAGCAAAGGGACTAGCGGGGGGACCTCCTACGAGCAGTACTTC
>TRBJ1-6|TRBD1|once|TRBV9
CASSVGQAMDSPLHF
TGTGCCAGCAGCGTCGGACAGGCGATGGATTCACCCCTCCACTTT
>TRBJ1-1|TRBD1|NA|TRBV11-3
CASSSDRGQGEAFF
TGTGCCAGCAGCTCGGACAGGGGGCAGGGTGAAGCTTTCTTT
>TRBJ1-1|TRBD1|NA|TRBV18
CASSPRQGTEAFF
TGTGCCAGCTCACCACGACAGGGGACTGAAGCTTTCTTT
>TRBJ1-2|TRBD1|NA|TRBV6-1
CASSADPDRARINYGYTF
TGTGCCAGCAGTGCGGACCCGGACAGGGCACGGATTAACTATGGCTACACCTTC
>TRBJ2-5|NA|NA|TRBV10-3
CAISGDQGRETQYF
TGTGCCATCAGTGGAGATCAGGGTAGGGAGACCCAGTACTTC
>TRBJ1-4|TRBD1|NA|TRBV5-6
CASSAQGGKLFF
TGTGCCAGCAGCGCACAGGGGGGAAAACTGTTTTTT
>TRBJ1-1|NA|NA|TRBV4-1
CASSQVPGMGTEAFF
TGCGCCAGCAGCCAAGTCCCGGGTATGGGCACTGAAGCTTTCTTT
>TRBJ2-7|NA|NA|TRBV20-1
CSATGEYEQYF
TGCAGTGCTACCGGGGAATACGAGCAGTACTTC
>TRBJ1-4|TRBD1|NA|TRBV6-5
CASRRQGLGEKLFF
TGTGCCAGCAGACGACAGGGCCTGGGAGAAAAACTGTTTTTT
>TRBJ1-4|NA|NA|TRBV4-1
CASSRGQSTNEKLFF
TGCGCCAGCAGCCGTGGACAGTCAACTAATGAAAAACTGTTTTTT
>TRBJ2-2|TRBD2|NA|TRBV7-3
CASSLVAGDTGELFF
TGTGCCAGCAGCTTAGTTGCGGGGGACACCGGGGAGCTGTTTTTT
>TRBJ1-2|TRBD1|NA|TRBV10-3
CAISESTGGNGYTF
TGTGCCATCAGTGAGTCGACAGGGGGCAATGGCTACACCTTC
>TRBJ1-1|NA|NA|TRBV19
CASSPRRGNTEAFF
TGTGCCAGTAGTCCACGCCGGGGAAACACTGAAGCTTTCTTT
>TRBJ1-4|NA|NA|TRBV19
CASSPQWTATNEKLFF
TGTGCCAGTAGTCCCCAATGGACAGCAACTAATGAAAAACTGTTTTTT
>TRBJ1-5|NA|NA|TRBV4-3
CASSQDLADNQPQHF
TGCGCCAGCAGCCAAGATTTGGCGGACAATCAGCCCCAGCATTTT
>TRBJ1-2|TRBD1|NA|TRBV7-2
CASSALGQGNPGTF
TGTGCCAGCAGCGCACTCGGACAGGGGAACCCAGGCACCTTC
>TRBJ2-2|TRBD2|few|TRBV5-1
CASSPAGGPSTGELFF
TGCGCCAGCAGCCCCGCGGGGGGGCCGAGCACCGGGGAGCTGTTTTTT
>TRBJ1-5|NA|few|TRBV28
CASTPMGGGNQPQHF
TGTGCCAGCACCCCTATGGGGGGGGGCAATCAGCCCCAGCATTTT
>TRBJ1-2|NA|NA|TRBV19
CAARQAGDGYTF
TGTGCTGCGAGGCAGGCGGGGGATGGCTACACCTTC
>TRBJ2-1|TRBD1|few|TRBV4-2
CASRDGDRGMNEQFF
TGTGCCAGCAGGGACGGGGACAGGGGGATGAATGAGCAGTTCTTC
>TRBJ2-7|NA|NA|TRBV6-5
CASSYSADGEQYF
TGTGCCAGCAGTTACTCGGCCGACGGGGAGCAGTACTTC
>TRBJ1-1|TRBD1|NA|TRBV3-1/TRBV3-2
CASSQEGDRGPHTEAFF
TGTGCCAGCAGCCAAGAAGGGGACAGGGGGCCTCACACTGAAGCTTTCTTT
>TRBJ1-6|NA|once|TRBV7-6
CASSPTRNSPLHF
TGTGCCAGCAGCCCAACCAGGAATTCACCCCTCCACTTT
>TRBJ1-2|NA|NA|TRBV4-2
CASSQPDAGYGYTF
TGTGCCAGCAGCCAACCGGATGCGGGCTATGGCTACACCTTC
>TRBJ2-2|NA|NA|TRBV27
CASNNQGGNTGELFF
TGTGCCAGCAACAACCAAGGAGGGAACACCGGGGAGCTGTTTTTT
>TRBJ1-2|NA|NA|TRBV30
CAWRTGTPSLSYTF
TGTGCCTGGAGAACGGGGACTCCGTCCCTCAGCTACACCTTC
>TRBJ1-6|NA|NA|TRBV5-6
CASSHREKNSPLHF
TGTGCCAGCAGCCACAGGGAAAAGAATTCACCCCTCCACTTT
>TRBJ1-5|TRBD1|NA|TRBV12-5
CASGLGQQGARIQPQHF
TGTGCTAGTGGTTTGGGCCAACAGGGGGCAAGGATTCAGCCCCAGCATTTT
>TRBJ1-5|TRBD1|NA|TRBV15
CATSRGAGGGNQPQHF
TGTGCCACCAGCAGAGGGGCAGGGGGTGGCAATCAGCCCCAGCATTTT
>TRBJ1-5|NA|NA|TRBV2
CASSGRTALEPQHF
TGTGCCAGCAGTGGGAGGACAGCCTTGGAGCCCCAGCATTTT
>TRBJ2-7|NA|once|TRBV6-1
CASSEPPGGAWEQYF
TGTGCCAGCAGTGAACCACCTGGGGGGGCGTGGGAGCAGTACTTC
>TRBJ1-1|NA|once|TRBV7-2
CASSRGGLNTEAFF
TGTGCCAGCAGCCGGGGGGGTCTGAACACTGAAGCTTTCTTT
>TRBJ2-5|TRBD1|NA|TRBV6-5
CASRSDRGRLETQYF
TGTGCCAGCAGATCCGACAGGGGGAGATTGGAGACCCAGTACTTC
>TRBJ1-5|TRBD1|NA|TRBV19
CASTYDRGLDQPQHF
TGTGCCAGTACATACGACAGGGGGCTCGATCAGCCCCAGCATTTT
>TRBJ2-3|NA|NA|TRBV6-5
CASSVERDTQYF
TGTGCCAGCAGCGTAGAGCGGGATACGCAGTATTTT
>TRBJ2-7|NA|NA|TRBV14
CASSRGHLTGYEQYF
TGTGCCAGCAGCCGCGGACACTTGACCGGTTACGAGCAGTACTTC
>TRBJ2-5|NA|NA|TRBV2
CASRDRRGQPQETQYF
TGTGCCAGCAGAGACCGGAGGGGACAGCCCCAAGAGACCCAGTACTTC
>TRBJ1-5|NA|NA|TRBV7-8
CASSLEDTNQPQHF
TGTGCCAGCAGCTTAGAGGACACTAATCAGCCCCAGCATTTT
>TRBJ2-3|NA|NA|TRBV19
CASMAGSTDTQYF
TGTGCCAGTATGGCGGGAAGCACAGATACACAGTATTTT
>TRBJ2-6|TRBD1|NA|TRBV6-2/TRBV6-3
CASSQDRSSGANVLTF
TGTGCCAGCAGCCAGGACAGGAGCTCTGGGGCCAACGTCCTGACTTTC
>TRBJ2-7|NA|NA|TRBV25-1
CASRQGSYEQYF
TGTGCCAGCAGACAGGGATCCTACGAGCAGTACTTC
>TRBJ2-7|TRBD1|NA|TRBV6-6
CASQQGTSYEQYF
TGTGCCAGTCAACAGGGGACCTCCTACGAGCAGTACTTC
>TRBJ2-7|NA|NA|TRBV9
CASSVKVGAEQYF
TGTGCCAGCAGCGTAAAGGTTGGAGCCGAGCAGTACTTC